This T cell receptor (beta chain) was retrieved from a study of T-cell reconstitution after alpha-beta-depleted transplantation in children (TCRdb year 2016). Study-level background: Using TCR repertoire profiling, the study followed T-cell immune reconstitution in a quantitative way in children after TCRalphabeta/CD19-depleted allogeneic hematopoietic cell transplantation. General study outcomes and caveats: In some patients, the high TCRbeta diversity seen at day 60 was put down to recipient T cells and intrathymic progenitors that had survived conditioning. Hyperexpanded clone frequencies declined over subsequent months; after one year, T-cell counts and TCRbeta diversity were mostly attributed to newly produced T cells. The apparently early recovery of alphabetaT-cell counts about two months after transplant reportedly depended on only several hundred rapidly expanded clones that came from non-depleted graft cells.

Concerning this clonotype: Its antigen is not yet known. Base-call qualities are not available, and no considerably larger clone is one nucleotide away.

The treatment or condition label of this sample denotes: allogeneic hematopoietic cell transplantation with graft depleted of TCRalphabeta T cells and CD19 B cells. The children who served as transplant recipients had been given grafts of TCRalphabeta/CD19-depleted allogeneic hematopoietic cells. V sheds 0 bases and J sheds 9 bases, leaving 15 bases between their ends. Counted from cysteine to phenylalanine, this CDR3 has 14 amino acids. Here the CDR3 DNA is all that survives: 42 bases in frame from base 1. From the germline V gene, CDR1 is SGDLS and CDR2 is YYNGEE. Libraries were made using PCR. The sample was run on an Illumina HiSeq 2500. TCR libraries were prepared with molecular barcoding, using unique molecular identifiers to normalize TCRbeta repertoire quantification. TCRdb passed the public sequencing reads through fastp at Q25 and MiXCR, retaining productive beta sequences. Each entry is one CDR3 protein sequence, shown with its most common DNA and genes. In this sample the table shows about 830,000 distinct CDR3 sequences, approximately 15% of which occur a single time. In total, the top ten clones hold around 5% of the sample.

The chain couples TRBV9 to TRBJ1-2; the D gene assignment is ambiguous. Sequencing used PBMCs, mostly from graft donor cells, obtained 360 days after TCRalphabeta/CD19-depleted stem cell transplant. The receptor was derived from a male patient under 18 who had a stem cell transplant for acute lymphoblastic leukemia, so the T cells may come from the graft donor. The nucleotide sequence reads TGTGCCAGCAGCGTAGGAGGGTCGGGATACAGCTACACCTTC. Translation gives CASSVGGSGYSYTF.